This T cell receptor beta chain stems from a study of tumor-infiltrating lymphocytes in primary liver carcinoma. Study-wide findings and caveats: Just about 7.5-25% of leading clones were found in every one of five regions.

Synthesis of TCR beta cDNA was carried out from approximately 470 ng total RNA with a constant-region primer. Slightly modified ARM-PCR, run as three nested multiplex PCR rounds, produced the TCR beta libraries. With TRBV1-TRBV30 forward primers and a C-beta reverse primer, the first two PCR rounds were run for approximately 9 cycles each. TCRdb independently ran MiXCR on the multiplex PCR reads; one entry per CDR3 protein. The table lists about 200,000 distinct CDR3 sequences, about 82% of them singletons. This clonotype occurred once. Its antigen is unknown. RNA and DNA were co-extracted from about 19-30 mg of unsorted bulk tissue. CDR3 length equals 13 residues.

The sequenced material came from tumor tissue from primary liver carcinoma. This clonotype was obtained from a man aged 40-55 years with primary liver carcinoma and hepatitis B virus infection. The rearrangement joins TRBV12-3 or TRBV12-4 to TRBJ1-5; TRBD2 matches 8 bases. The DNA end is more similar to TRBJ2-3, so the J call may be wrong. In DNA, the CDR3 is TGTGCCATCGCACGGGGGGGAAATCAGCCACAGTATTTT. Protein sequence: CAIARGGNQPQYF.